This T cell receptor beta chain was captured by sequencing in a study of T cells in Graves' hyperthyroidism and ophthalmopathy. As for the study in general: Peripheral blood was drawn at first diagnosis, prior to all treatment.

Not enrolled were patients with uncontrolled infection, other autoimmune disease, pregnancy or lactation. This clonotype was recorded many times. Amplified regions were TCR beta CDR3 sequences from RNA transcripts. The TCR CDR3 first-round RT-PCR relied on the HTBI primer set. A single record per CDR3 protein comes from TCRdb applying MiXCR to the multiplex PCR reads. This sample yields about 600,000 distinct CDR3 sequences, of which more than 12% are seen a single time; about 12% belongs to the top ten. The CDR3 contains 17 residues. CDR1 and CDR2 from the germline V gene are MNHEY and SMNVEV (reference sequence). V was shortened by 1 base and J by 0 bases, with 13 bases between the two germline ends.

The clonotype was recovered from a woman aged 50 to 65 with Graves' ophthalmopathy. Material: blood. The rearrangement links TRBV27 to TRBJ2-1, with D maybe TRBD2 (5 bases). Here the CDR3 DNA reads TGTGCCAGCAGTTTATTTAGCGAGTGGAGCTCCTACAATGAGCAGTTCTTC. It codes for CASSLFSEWSSYNEQFF.